One and the same sample provided the 17 T cell receptor beta chains below, sequenced in a study of early T cells in non-severe SARS-CoV-2 infection. In TCRdb, the 5' RACE reads were re-called with MiXCR into one record per CDR3 protein. The repertoire holds approximately 77,000 distinct CDR3 sequences, with more than 4% as singletons. The source material was whole blood, sampled at baseline. The source of these receptors is an adult who was a healthcare worker with PCR-confirmed SARS-CoV-2 infection or an uninfected control (not recorded which).

This clonotype appeared a few times. The V gene is TRBV7-2, the J gene TRBJ1-2; no definite D call. Trimming removed 1 base from V and 5 bases from J, with 11 bases in between. The CDR3 extends over 14 amino acids. Germline V lookup: CDR1 SGHTA, CDR2 FQGNSA. The CDR3: CASSLEVRLYGYTF. DNA of the CDR3: TGTGCCAGCAGCTTAGAGGTCAGGTTATATGGCTACACCTTC.

This sequence joins TRBV30 and TRBJ1-6; no clear D gene. The CDR3 runs to 11 residues. V was clipped by 2 bases and J by 6 bases, with 2 bases between them. Germline loops: CDR1 GTSNPN, CDR2 SVGIG (reference sequence). This CDR3 reads CAWSLNSPLHF. CDR3 in DNA: TGTGCCTGGAGTCTTAATTCACCCCTCCACTTT. The variable domain in full, with the rest retrieved from reference TRBV30 and TRBJ1-6, is SQTIHQWPATLVQPVGSPLSLECTVEGTSNPNLYWYRQAAGRGLQLLFYSVGIGQISSEVPQNLSASRPQDRQFILSSKKLLLSDSGFYLCAWSLNSPLHFGNGTRLTVT.

This clonotype showed up just a few times. The chain joins TRBV9 to TRBJ2-1; D might be TRBD2 (6 bases). Trimming shortened V by 2 bases and J by 5 bases, and 14 bases separated the two germline ends. This CDR3 contains 15 residues. The germline CDR1 and CDR2 sequences are SGDLS and YYNGEE. CDR3 region: CASSVASVGHNEQFF. CDR3 nucleotide sequence: TGTGCCAGCAGCGTGGCTAGCGTTGGTCACAATGAGCAGTTCTTC.

The CDR3 coding sequence is TGTGCCAGCAGCCCTTGCTCCTACGAGCAGTACTTC. This gives the protein CASSPCSYEQYF. The chain recombines TRBV21-1 with TRBJ2-7. TRBV21-1 constitutes a pseudogene. The CDR3 consists of 12 residues.

This clonotype has more than one count but fewer than ten. V and J are TRBV3-1 and TRBJ2-3; D not certain. Germline V gene sequence: CDR1 LGHDT, CDR2 YNNKEL (reference sequence). CDR3 size: 14 residues. Trimming took off 3 bases at V and 1 base at J, with 8 bases between the two ends. The CDR3 region has the DNA TGTGCCAGCAGCCATAAGACCGGCACAGATACGCAGTATTTT. As protein: CASSHKTGTDTQYF.

This clonotype was seen a few times. The chain has TRBV7-6 and TRBJ2-2; D may be TRBD2 (6 bases). Trimming removed 0 bases from V and 3 bases from J, with 8 bases in between. Germline loops: CDR1 SGHVS, CDR2 FNYEAQ. This CDR3 region has 15 residues. The CDR3 coding sequence is TGTGCCAGCAGCTTAGCCCCGGGAGACACCGGGGAGCTGTTTTTT. Its translation is CASSLAPGDTGELFF. The variable domain in full, with the rest retrieved from reference TRBV7-6 and TRBJ2-2, is GAGVSQSPRYKVTKRGQDVALRCDPISGHVSLYWYRQALGQGPEFLTYFNYEAQQDKSGLPNDRFSAERPEGSISTLTIQRTEQRDSAMYRCASSLAPGDTGELFFGEGSRLTVL.

The V gene is TRBV6-2 or TRBV6-3, the J gene TRBJ1-5; a weak D match, TRBD1 (6 bases). V was pared by 6 bases and J by 4 bases, with 13 bases between. From germline, CDR1 is MNHEY and CDR2 SVGEGT. The CDR3 loop spans 14 amino acids. CDR3 bases: TGTGCCAGCAGCGGACAGACCTCAAATCAGCCCCAGCATTTT. Amino acid sequence: CASSGQTSNQPQHF.

This clonotype has more than one count but fewer than ten. The rearrangement joins TRBV19 to TRBJ2-3; D could derive from TRBD1 or TRBD2 (5 bases each). V was shortened by 3 bases and J by 4 bases, with 23 bases between the two germline ends. This CDR3 is 18 amino acids long. The germline CDR1 and CDR2 sequences are LNHDA and SQIVND (reference sequence). In DNA form, the CDR3 reads TGTGCCAGTAGTATGAGGGTATCCGGGACGAGGAGATCAGATACGCAGTATTTT. Amino acids: CASSMRVSGTRRSDTQYF.

This clonotype was detected many times. The chain is built from TRBV7-9 and TRBJ1-1; D not certain. The CDR3 length is 10 residues. Germline CDR1 SEHNR, CDR2 FQNEAQ (reference sequence). V lost 7 bases and J 11 bases, leaving 11 bases between the germline ends. CDR3 sequence reads: CASIGRAAFF. The CDR3 coding sequence is TGTGCCAGCATCGGAAGGGCTGCTTTCTTT.

Ten or more counts support this clonotype. The rearrangement joins TRBV28 to TRBJ1-1; D gene unclear. Germline V gene sequence: CDR1 MDHEN, CDR2 SYDVKM. V was pared by 5 bases and J by 3 bases, with 10 bases between. The CDR3 is 13 residues long. CDR3 sequence: CASSQEWDTEAFF. The CDR3 nucleotides are TGTGCCAGCAGTCAGGAGTGGGACACTGAAGCTTTCTTT.

This clonotype appeared many times. The genes are TRBV5-1 and TRBJ2-2; D is unclear. The V end was cut by 5 bases, the J end by 3 bases, with 17 bases between. This CDR3 spans 16 amino acids. CDR1 and CDR2 (germline): SGHRS, YFSETQ. The CDR3 is CASRYDKTTYTGELFF. The DNA of the CDR3 is TGCGCCAGCAGGTACGACAAGACAACTTACACCGGGGAGCTGTTTTTT. Looking up the rest from reference TRBV5-1 and TRBJ2-2 gives the full variable domain: KAGVTQTPRYLIKTRGQQVTLSCSPISGHRSVSWYQQTPGQGLQFLFEYFSETQRNKGNFPGRFSGRQFSNSRSEMNVSTLELGDSALYLCASRYDKTTYTGELFFGEGSRLTVL.

The chain has TRBV20-1 and TRBJ1-2; the D is unclear. The CDR3 runs 11 residues. The ends were cut back, 0 bases at V and 8 bases at J, with 7 bases in the middle. The germline gives CDR1 DFQATT, CDR2 SNEGSKA (reference sequence). DNA of the CDR3: TGCAGTGCTAGAGATCTGGGCGGCTACACCTTC. Protein sequence: CSARDLGGYTF.

This chain joins TRBV28 and TRBJ2-3; D is tentatively TRBD1 or TRBD2 (5 bases each). Trimming removed 5 bases at V and 4 bases at J, with 22 bases between. Germline lookup yields CDR1 MDHEN and CDR2 SYDVKM. This CDR3 is 17 amino acids long. This CDR3 reads CASSPISGRTVPDTQYF. In DNA form, the CDR3 reads TGTGCCAGCAGTCCCATCTCGGGACGGACGGTACCAGATACGCAGTATTTT.

A few counts support this clonotype. This sequence joins TRBV7-9 and TRBJ2-4; tentatively, D is TRBD2 (6 bases). There are 16 residues in the CDR3. Between the trimmed V and J ends, which lost 5 bases and 0 bases, there was a span of 14 bases. Germline lookup yields CDR1 SEHNR and CDR2 FQNEAQ (reference sequence). The CDR3 loop reads CASSRGDWLAKNIQYF. CDR3 nucleotide sequence: TGTGCCAGCAGCCGAGGGGACTGGCTAGCCAAAAACATTCAGTACTTC.

This clonotype was counted only a few times. The CDR3 reads CASSLVADTQYF. CDR3 nucleotides: TGTGCCAGCAGCTTAGTGGCAGATACGCAGTATTTT. The rearrangement joins TRBV7-2 to TRBJ2-3; no clear D gene. Looked up from germline, CDR1 is SGHTA and CDR2 is FQGNSA. V lost 1 base and J 4 bases, leaving 3 bases between the germline ends. The CDR3 loop spans 12 amino acids.

This chain joins TRBV27 and TRBJ1-5, with D possibly TRBD1 on 6 matching bases. The CDR3 extends over 13 amino acids. Deletions cut 5 bases from V and 5 bases from J, with 10 bases between. CDR1 MNHEY and CDR2 SMNVEV come from the germline V gene (reference sequence). CDR3 coding DNA: TGTGCCAGCAGTGTATACAGGGATCAGCCCCAGCATTTT. It codes for CASSVYRDQPQHF.

The rearrangement joins TRBV20-1 to TRBJ2-3; the match to TRBD2 covers 8 bases. Losses at the gene ends were 5 bases for V and 2 bases for J; bases not matched to a gene: 9. The CDR3 contains 15 residues. The germline V gene encodes CDR1 DFQATT and CDR2 SNEGSKA (reference sequence). Written as DNA, the CDR3 is TGCAGTGCTGAAACGGGACTAGACGCCACAGATACGCAGTATTTT. It translates to CSAETGLDATDTQYF.